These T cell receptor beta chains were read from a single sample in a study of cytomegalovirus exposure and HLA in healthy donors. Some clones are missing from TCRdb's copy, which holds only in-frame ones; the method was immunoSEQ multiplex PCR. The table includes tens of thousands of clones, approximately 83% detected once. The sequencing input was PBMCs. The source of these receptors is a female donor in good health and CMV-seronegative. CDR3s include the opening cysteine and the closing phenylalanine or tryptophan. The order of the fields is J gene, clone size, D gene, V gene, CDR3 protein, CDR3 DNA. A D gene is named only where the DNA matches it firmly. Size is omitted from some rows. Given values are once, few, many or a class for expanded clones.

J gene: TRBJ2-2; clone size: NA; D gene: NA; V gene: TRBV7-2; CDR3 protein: CASSDQGSGELFF; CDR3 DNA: TGTGCCAGCAGCGACCAGGGCTCCGGGGAGCTGTTTTTT
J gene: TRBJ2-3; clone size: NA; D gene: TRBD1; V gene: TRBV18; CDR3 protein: CASSPGQGRDTQYF; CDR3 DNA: TGTGCCAGCTCACCTGGACAGGGTAGAGATACGCAGTATTTT
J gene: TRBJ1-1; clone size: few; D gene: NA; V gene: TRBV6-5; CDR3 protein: CASSYGLVPRGTEAFF; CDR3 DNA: TGTGCCAGCAGTTACGGTTTAGTCCCCAGGGGAACTGAAGCTTTCTTT
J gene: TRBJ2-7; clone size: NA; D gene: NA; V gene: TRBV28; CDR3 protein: CASSLSREQYF; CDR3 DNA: TGTGCCAGCAGTTTGTCGCGGGAGCAGTACTTC
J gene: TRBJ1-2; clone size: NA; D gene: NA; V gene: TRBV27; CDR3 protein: CASSDAGADGDLYYGYTF; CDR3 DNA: TGTGCCAGCAGTGACGCGGGGGCGGACGGAGATCTATACTATGGCTACACCTTC
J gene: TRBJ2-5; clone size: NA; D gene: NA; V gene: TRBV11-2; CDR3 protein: CASSGRTSETQYF; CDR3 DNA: TGTGCCAGCAGCGGTAGGACTTCGGAGACCCAGTACTTC
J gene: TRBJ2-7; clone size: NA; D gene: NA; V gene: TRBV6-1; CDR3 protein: CASSETSTRGNDEQYF; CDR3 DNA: TGTGCCAGCAGTGAAACCTCGACAAGGGGAAACGACGAGCAGTACTTC
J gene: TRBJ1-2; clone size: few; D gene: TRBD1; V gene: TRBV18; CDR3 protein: CASSPGQNYGYTF; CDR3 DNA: TGTGCCAGCTCACCGGGACAGAACTATGGCTACACCTTC
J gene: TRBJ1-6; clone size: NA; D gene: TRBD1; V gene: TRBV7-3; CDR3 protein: CASSLTGQGSPLHF; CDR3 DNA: TGTGCCAGCAGCTTAACGGGACAGGGATCACCCCTCCACTTT
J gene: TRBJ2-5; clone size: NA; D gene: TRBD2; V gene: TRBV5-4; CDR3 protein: CASSFGRDGETQYF; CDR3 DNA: TGTGCCAGCAGCTTTGGGAGGGACGGCGAGACCCAGTACTTC
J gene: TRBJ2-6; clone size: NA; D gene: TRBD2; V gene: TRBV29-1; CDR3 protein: CSVPGGGSGGSGANVLTF; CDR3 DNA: TGCAGCGTCCCCGGGGGAGGTAGCGGGGGCTCTGGGGCCAACGTCCTGACTTTC
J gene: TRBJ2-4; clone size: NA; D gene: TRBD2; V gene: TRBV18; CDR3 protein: CASSPGGENIQYF; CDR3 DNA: TGTGCCAGCTCACCGGGGGGGGAAAACATTCAGTACTTC
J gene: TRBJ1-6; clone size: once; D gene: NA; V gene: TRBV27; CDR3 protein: CASSPSGSPLHF; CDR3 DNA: TGTGCCAGCAGCCCTTCAGGTTCACCCCTCCACTTT
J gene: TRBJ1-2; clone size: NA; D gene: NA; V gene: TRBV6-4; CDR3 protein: CASSVQGSYGYTF; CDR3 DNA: TGTGCCAGCAGCGTACAGGGAAGCTATGGCTACACCTTC
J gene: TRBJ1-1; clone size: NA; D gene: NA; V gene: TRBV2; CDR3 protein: CASSVGRLNTEAFF; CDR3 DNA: TGTGCCAGCAGTGTAGGGAGATTGAACACTGAAGCTTTCTTT
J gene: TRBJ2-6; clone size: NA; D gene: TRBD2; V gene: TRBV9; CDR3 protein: CASHPSGGAGANVLTF; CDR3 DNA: TGTGCAAGCCATCCTAGCGGGGGGGCTGGGGCCAACGTCCTGACTTTC
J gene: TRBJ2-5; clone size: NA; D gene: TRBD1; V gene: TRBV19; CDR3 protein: CASRLGTGSCQETQYF; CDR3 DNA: TGTGCCAGTAGATTAGGGACAGGTTCTTGCCAAGAGACCCAGTACTTC
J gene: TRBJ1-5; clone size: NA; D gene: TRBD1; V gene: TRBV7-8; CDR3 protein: CASSLDSGQGLQPQHF; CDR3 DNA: TGTGCCAGCAGCTTAGATTCGGGACAGGGCCTTCAGCCCCAGCATTTT
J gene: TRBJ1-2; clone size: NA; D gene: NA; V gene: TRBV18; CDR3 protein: CASSPPEQFYTF; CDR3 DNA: TGTGCCAGCTCACCACCGGAGCAGTTCTACACCTTC
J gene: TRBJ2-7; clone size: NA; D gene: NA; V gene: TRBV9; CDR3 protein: CASSPLGLLSSYEQYF; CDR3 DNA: TGTGCCAGCAGCCCACTTGGACTGTTGAGCTCCTACGAGCAGTACTTC
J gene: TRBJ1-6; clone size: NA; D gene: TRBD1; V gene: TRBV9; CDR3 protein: CASSVAGTDNSPLHF; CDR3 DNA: TGTGCCAGCAGCGTCGCCGGGACAGATAATTCACCCCTCCACTTT
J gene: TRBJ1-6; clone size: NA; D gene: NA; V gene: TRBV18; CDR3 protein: CASSPSQGNNSPLHF; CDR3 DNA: TGTGCCAGCTCACCATCACAGGGCAATAATTCACCCCTCCACTTT
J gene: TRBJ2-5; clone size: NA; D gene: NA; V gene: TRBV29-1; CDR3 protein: CSVEAGIVTQYF; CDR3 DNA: TGCAGCGTTGAGGCGGGGATAGTGACCCAGTACTTC
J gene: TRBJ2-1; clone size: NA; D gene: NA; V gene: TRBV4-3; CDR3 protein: CASSQPGHLNEQFF; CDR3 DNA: TGCGCCAGCAGCCAACCGGGACATCTCAATGAGCAGTTCTTC
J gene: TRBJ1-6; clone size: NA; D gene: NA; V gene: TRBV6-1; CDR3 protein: CASKGGDGNSPLHF; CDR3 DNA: TGTGCCAGCAAAGGCGGGGATGGGAATTCACCCCTCCACTTT
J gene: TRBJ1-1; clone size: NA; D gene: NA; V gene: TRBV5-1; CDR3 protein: CASSLAVSNTEAFF; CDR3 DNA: TGCGCCAGCAGCTTGGCGGTGTCGAACACTGAAGCTTTCTTT
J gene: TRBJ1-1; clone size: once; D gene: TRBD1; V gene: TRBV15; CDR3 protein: CATSSPGQGEIWADTEAFF; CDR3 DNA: TGTGCCACCAGCAGCCCGGGACAGGGGGAAATTTGGGCTGACACTGAAGCTTTCTTT
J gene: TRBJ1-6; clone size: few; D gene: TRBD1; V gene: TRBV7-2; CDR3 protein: CASSLQGADSPLHF; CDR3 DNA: TGTGCCAGCAGCTTACAGGGGGCGGATTCACCCCTCCACTTT
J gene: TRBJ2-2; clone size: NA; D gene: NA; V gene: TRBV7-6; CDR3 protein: CASSRDTTGELFF; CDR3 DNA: TGTGCCAGCAGCCGAGACACTACCGGGGAGCTGTTTTTT
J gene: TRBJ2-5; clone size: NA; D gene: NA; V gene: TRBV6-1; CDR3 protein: CASSEFSARAERTQYF; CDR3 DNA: TGTGCCAGCAGTGAATTTTCGGCCAGGGCAGAGAGGACCCAGTACTTC
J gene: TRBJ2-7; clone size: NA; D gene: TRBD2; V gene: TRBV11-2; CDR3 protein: CATKAWTSGSYEQYF; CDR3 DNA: TGTGCCACCAAGGCTTGGACTAGCGGCTCCTACGAGCAGTACTTC
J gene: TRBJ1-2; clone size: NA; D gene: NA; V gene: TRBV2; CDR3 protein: CASSETRTANYGYTF; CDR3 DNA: TGTGCCAGCAGTGAAACCCGGACAGCAAACTATGGCTACACCTTC
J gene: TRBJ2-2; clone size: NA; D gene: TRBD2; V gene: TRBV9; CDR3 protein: CASSAQTSGGNTGELFF; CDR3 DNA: TGTGCCAGCAGCGCCCAGACTAGCGGGGGTAACACCGGGGAGCTGTTTTTT
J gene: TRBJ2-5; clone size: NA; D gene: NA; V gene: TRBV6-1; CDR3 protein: CASSQGRGLRETQYF; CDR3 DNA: TGTGCCAGCAGTCAAGGCAGGGGACTACGGGAGACCCAGTACTTC
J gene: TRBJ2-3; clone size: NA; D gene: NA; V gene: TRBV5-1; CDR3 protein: CASSGTGGGDTQYF; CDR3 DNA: TGCGCCAGCAGCGGGACGGGGGGCGGAGATACGCAGTATTTT
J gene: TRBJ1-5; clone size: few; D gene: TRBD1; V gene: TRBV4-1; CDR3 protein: CASSRGGQGHQPQHF; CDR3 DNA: TGCGCCAGCAGCCGCGGAGGACAGGGGCACCAGCCCCAGCATTTT
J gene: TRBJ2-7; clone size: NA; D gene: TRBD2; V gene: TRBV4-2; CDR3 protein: CASSQDPPTSGVGYEQYF; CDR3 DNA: TGTGCCAGCAGCCAAGATCCTCCGACTAGCGGGGTTGGCTACGAGCAGTACTTC
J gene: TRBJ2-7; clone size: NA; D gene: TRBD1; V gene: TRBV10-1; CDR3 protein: CARGTGGYYEQYF; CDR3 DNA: TGCGCCAGGGGGACAGGGGGTTACTACGAGCAGTACTTC
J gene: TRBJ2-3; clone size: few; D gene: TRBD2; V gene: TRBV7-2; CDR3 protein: CASSLATSDTDTQYF; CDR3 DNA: TGTGCCAGCAGCTTGGCTACTAGCGACACAGATACGCAGTATTTT
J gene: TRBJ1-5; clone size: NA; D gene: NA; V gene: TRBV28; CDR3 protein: CASRARGFNQPQHF; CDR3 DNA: TGTGCCAGCAGAGCCAGGGGTTTCAATCAGCCCCAGCATTTT
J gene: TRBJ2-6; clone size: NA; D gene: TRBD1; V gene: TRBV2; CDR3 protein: CASSPGQGRGANVLTF; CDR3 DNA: TGTGCCAGCAGTCCGGGACAGGGGAGAGGGGCCAACGTCCTGACTTTC
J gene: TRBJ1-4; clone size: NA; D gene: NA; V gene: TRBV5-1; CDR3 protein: CASSLTTTNEKLFF; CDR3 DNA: TGCGCCAGCAGCTTGACAACAACTAATGAAAAACTGTTTTTT
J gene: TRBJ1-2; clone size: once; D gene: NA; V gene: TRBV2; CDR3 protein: CASGVQGGYGYTF; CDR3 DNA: TGTGCCAGCGGGGTACAGGGTGGCTATGGCTACACCTTC
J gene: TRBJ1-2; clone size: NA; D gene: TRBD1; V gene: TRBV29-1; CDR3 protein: CSVRRDRGDYGYTF; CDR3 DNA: TGCAGCGTCCGCCGGGACAGGGGCGATTATGGCTACACCTTC
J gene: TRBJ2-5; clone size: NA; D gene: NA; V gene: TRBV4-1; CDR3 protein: CASSLSRQSKETQYF; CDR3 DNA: TGCGCCAGCAGCCTCAGCAGACAGTCAAAAGAGACCCAGTACTTC
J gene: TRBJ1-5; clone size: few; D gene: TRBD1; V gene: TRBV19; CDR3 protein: CASSIAPIQGYSNQPQHF; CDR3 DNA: TGTGCCAGTAGTATAGCCCCTATACAGGGGTATAGCAATCAGCCCCAGCATTTT
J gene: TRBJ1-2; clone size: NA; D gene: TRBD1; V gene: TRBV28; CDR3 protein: CASSLRLPRDRDSYGYTF; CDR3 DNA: TGTGCCAGCAGTTTACGGCTCCCCCGGGACAGGGATAGCTATGGCTACACCTTC
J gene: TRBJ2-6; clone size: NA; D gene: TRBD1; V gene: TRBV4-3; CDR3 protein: CASSPQGESSGANVLTF; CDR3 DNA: TGCGCCAGCAGCCCCCAGGGGGAGAGCTCTGGGGCCAACGTCCTGACTTTC
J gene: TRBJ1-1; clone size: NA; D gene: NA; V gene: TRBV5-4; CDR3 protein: CASSPQQGMSTEAFF; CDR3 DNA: TGTGCCAGCAGCCCCCAACAGGGAATGAGCACTGAAGCTTTCTTT
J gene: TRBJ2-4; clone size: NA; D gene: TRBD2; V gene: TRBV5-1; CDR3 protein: CASSPGTSGTNSQYF; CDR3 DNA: TGCGCCAGCAGCCCAGGGACTAGCGGGACGAACAGTCAGTACTTC
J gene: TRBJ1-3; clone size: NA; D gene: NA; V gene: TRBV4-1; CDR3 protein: CASSQARGGNTIYF; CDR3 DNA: TGCGCCAGCAGCCAAGCCAGGGGCGGAAACACCATATATTTT
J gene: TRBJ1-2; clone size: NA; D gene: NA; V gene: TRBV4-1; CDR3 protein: CASSQAERGAGRNYGYTF; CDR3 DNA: TGCGCCAGCAGCCAAGCCGAACGGGGTGCAGGCAGAAACTATGGCTACACCTTC
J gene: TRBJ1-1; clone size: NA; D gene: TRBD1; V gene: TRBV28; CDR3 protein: CASSSLTGGITEAFF; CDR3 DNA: TGTGCCAGCAGTTCACTTACAGGGGGCATAACTGAAGCTTTCTTT
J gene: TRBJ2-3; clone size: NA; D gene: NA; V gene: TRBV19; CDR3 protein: CASSTLGVSTDTQYF; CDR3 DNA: TGTGCCAGTAGTACCCTAGGGGTCAGCACAGATACGCAGTATTTT
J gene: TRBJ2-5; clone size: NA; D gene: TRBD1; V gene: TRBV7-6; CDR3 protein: CASSLGAGTAQETQYF; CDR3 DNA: TGTGCCAGCAGCTTAGGGGCCGGGACAGCCCAAGAGACCCAGTACTTC
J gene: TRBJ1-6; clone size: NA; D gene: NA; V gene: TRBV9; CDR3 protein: CASSVDGGRNPLHF; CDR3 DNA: TGTGCCAGCAGCGTAGACGGCGGTCGGAATCCCCTCCACTTT
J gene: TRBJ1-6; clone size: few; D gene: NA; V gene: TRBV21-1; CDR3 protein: CASSKWLGPGTNSPLHF; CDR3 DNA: TGTGCCAGCAGCAAATGGCTTGGGCCAGGGACTAATTCGCCCCTCCACTTT
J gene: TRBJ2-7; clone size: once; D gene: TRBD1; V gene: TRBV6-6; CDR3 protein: CASSYSNRGAYEQYF; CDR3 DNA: TGTGCCAGCAGTTACTCTAACAGGGGAGCCTACGAGCAGTACTTC
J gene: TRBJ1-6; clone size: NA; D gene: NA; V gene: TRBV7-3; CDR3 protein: CASSLTAGYSPLHF; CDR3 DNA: TGTGCCAGCAGCTTAACAGCAGGGTATTCACCCCTCCACTTT